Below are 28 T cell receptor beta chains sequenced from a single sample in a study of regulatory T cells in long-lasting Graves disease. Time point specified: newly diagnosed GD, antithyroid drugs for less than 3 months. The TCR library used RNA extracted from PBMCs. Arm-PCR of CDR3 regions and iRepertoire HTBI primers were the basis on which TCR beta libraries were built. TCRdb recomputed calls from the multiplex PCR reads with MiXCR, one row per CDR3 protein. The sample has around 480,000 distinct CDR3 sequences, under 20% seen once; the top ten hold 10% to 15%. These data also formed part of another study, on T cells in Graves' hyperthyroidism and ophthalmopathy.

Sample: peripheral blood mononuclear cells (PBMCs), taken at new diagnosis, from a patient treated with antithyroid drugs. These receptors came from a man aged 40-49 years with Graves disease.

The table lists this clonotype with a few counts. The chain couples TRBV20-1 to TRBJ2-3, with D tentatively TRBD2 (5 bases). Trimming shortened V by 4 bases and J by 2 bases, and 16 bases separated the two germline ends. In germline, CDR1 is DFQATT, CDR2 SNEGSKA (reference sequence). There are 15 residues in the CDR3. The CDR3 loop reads CSAITSGLITDTQYF. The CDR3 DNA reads TGCAGTGCTATAACGAGCGGACTGATCACAGATACGCAGTATTTT.

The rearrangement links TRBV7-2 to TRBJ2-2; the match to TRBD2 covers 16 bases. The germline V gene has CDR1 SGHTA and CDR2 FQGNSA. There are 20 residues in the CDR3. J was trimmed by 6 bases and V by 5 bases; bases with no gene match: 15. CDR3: CASSRLGLAGGYAGAGELFF. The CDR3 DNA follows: TGTGCCAGCAGCCGGCTGGGACTAGCGGGAGGGTACGCGGGCGCCGGGGAGCTGTTTTTT.

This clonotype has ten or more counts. The CDR3 nucleotides read TGTGCCAGCAGTGAAGAGGGCTTTTTCCTCACCGGGGAGCTGTTTTTT. It codes for CASSEEGFFLTGELFF. The chain uses TRBV6-2 or TRBV6-3 and TRBJ2-2; the D gene is possibly TRBD2 (5 bases). Deletions cut 5 bases from V and 4 bases from J, with 17 bases between. The CDR3 totals 16 residues. Germline assignment: CDR1 MNHEY and CDR2 SVGEGT.

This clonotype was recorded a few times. CDR3 nucleotide sequence: TGTGCCAGCAGCTTGGGGGCCCGAGCACGATCAGATACGCAGTATTTT. Amino acid sequence: CASSLGARARSDTQYF. The rearrangement links TRBV5-6 to TRBJ2-3, with D uncertain. The V gene's germline CDR1 is SGHDT and CDR2 YYEEEE. V was pared by 0 bases and J by 4 bases, with 15 bases between. The CDR3 sequence is 16 residues long.

The CDR3 DNA reads as TGTGCCTGGCAGAACCAGCGGGGAGTAGCGTTCTTC. This codes for CAWQNQRGVAFF. The chain has TRBV30 and TRBJ2-1, with 7 positions matching TRBD2. The CDR3 runs to 12 residues. V was pared by 5 bases and J by 15 bases, with 13 bases of the junction left unmatched. Germline lookup yields CDR1 GTSNPN and CDR2 SVGIG (reference sequence).

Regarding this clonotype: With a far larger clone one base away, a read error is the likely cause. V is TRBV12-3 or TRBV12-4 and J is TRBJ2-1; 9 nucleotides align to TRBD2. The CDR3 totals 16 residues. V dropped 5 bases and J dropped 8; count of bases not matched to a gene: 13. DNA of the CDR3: TGTGCCAGCAGTACCGGGACTAGCAGGAGTGCGGATGAGCAGTTCTTC. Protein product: CASSTGTSRSADEQFF.

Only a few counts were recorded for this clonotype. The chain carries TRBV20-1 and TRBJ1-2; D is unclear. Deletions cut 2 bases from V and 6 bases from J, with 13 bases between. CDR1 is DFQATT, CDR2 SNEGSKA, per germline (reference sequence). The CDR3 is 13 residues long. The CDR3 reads CSARRPITDGYTF. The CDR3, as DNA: TGCAGTGCTAGACGGCCCATCACTGATGGCTACACCTTC.

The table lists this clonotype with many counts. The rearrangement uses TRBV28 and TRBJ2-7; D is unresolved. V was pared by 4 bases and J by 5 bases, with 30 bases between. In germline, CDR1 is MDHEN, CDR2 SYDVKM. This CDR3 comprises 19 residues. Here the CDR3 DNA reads TGTGCCAGCAGTTCTTTCCCAAATATAGGTGGCCCGAGGCCCCACGAGCAGTACTTC. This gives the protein CASSSFPNIGGPRPHEQYF.

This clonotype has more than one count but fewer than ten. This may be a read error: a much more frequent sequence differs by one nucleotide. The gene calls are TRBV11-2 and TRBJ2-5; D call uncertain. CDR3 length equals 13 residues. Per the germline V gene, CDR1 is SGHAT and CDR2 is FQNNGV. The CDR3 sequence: CANSLAYQETQYF. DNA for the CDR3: TGTGCCAACAGCTTAGCCTACCAAGAGACCCAGTACTTC.

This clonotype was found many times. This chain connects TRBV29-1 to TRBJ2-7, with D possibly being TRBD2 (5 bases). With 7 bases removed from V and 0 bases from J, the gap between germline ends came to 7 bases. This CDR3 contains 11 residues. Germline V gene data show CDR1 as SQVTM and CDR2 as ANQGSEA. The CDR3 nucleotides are TGCAGCGGCGGGTACTCCTACGAGCAGTACTTC. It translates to CSGGYSYEQYF.

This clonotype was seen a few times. CDR3 amino acids: CASSVGTPGDIQYF. The CDR3 coding sequence is TGTGCCAGCAGTGTGGGGACCCCTGGAGACATTCAGTACTTC. The chain is built from TRBV2 and TRBJ2-4, with D perhaps matching TRBD1 or TRBD2 (5 bases each). CDR3 length: 14 residues. Per the germline V gene, CDR1 is SNHLY and CDR2 is FYNNEI. Trimming removed 4 bases from V and 8 bases from J, with 15 bases in between.

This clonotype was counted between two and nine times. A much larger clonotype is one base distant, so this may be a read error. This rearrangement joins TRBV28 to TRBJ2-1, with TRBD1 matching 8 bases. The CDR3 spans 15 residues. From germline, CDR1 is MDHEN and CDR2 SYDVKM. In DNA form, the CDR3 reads TGTGCCAGCAGAGAGTCCGGGACAGGCACCAATGAGCAGTCCTTC. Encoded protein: CASRESGTGTNEQSF.

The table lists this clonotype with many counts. CDR3 amino acids: CSAKGPDDEQFF. DNA for the CDR3: TGCAGTGCTAAGGGACCCGATGATGAGCAGTTCTTC. This sequence joins TRBV20-1 and TRBJ2-1; the D gene could be TRBD1 or TRBD2 (5 bases each). This CDR3 spans 12 amino acids. V lost 4 bases, J lost 8 bases, and 12 bases lay in between. Germline CDR1 DFQATT, CDR2 SNEGSKA (reference sequence).

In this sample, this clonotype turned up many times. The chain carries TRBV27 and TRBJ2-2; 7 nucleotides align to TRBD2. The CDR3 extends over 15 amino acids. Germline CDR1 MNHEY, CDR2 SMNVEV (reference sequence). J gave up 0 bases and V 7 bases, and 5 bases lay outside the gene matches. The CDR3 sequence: CASISRGANTGELFF. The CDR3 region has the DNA TGTGCCAGCATCTCTCGGGGGGCGAACACCGGGGAGCTGTTTTTT.

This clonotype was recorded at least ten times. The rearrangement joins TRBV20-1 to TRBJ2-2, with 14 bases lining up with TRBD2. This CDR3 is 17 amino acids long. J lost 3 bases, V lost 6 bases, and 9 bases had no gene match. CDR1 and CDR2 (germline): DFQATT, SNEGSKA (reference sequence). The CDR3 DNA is TGCAGTGCCCCAGGGACTAGCGGGAGTTACTACACCGGGGAGCTGTTTTTT. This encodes CSAPGTSGSYYTGELFF.

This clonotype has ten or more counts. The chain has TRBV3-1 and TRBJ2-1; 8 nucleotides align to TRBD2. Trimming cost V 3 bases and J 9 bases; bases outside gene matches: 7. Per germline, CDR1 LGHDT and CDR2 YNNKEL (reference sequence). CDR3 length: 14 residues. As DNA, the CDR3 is TGTGCCAGCAGCCACTCCGGGACTAGTCGTGAGCAGTTCTTC. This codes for CASSHSGTSREQFF.

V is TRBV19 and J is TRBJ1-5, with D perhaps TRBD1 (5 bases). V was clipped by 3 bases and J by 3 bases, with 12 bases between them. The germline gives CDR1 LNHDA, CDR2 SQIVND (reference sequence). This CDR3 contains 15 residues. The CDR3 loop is CASSIVGPSNQPQHF. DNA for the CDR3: TGTGCCAGTAGTATTGTGGGGCCCTCCAATCAGCCCCAGCATTTT.

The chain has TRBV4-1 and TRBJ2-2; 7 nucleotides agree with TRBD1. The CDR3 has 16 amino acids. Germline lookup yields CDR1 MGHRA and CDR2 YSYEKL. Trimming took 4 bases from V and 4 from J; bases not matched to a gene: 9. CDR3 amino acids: CASSLLGTVGTGELFF. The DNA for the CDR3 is TGCGCCAGCAGCCTCCTCGGGACAGTGGGCACCGGGGAGCTGTTTTTT.

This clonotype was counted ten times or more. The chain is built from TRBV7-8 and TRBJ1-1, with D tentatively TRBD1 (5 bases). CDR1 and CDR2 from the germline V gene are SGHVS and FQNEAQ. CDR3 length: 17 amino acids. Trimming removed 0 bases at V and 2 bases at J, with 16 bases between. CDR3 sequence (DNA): TGTGCCAGCAGCTTAGCTGCGGGGACCCGGGGTAACACTGAAGCTTTCTTT. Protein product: CASSLAAGTRGNTEAFF.

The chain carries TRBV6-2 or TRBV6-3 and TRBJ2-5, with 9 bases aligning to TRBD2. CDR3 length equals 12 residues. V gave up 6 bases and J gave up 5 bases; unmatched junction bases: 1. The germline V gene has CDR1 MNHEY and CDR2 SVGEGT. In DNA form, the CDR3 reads TGTGCCAGCAGCGGACTAGCGGAGACCCAGTACTTC. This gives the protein CASSGLAETQYF.

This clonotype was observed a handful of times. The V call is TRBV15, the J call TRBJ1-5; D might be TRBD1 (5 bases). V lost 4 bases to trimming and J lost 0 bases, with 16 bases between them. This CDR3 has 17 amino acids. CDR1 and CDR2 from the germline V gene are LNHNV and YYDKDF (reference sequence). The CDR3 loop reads CATSTLGRGASNQPQHF. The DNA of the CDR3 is TGTGCCACCAGCACCCTGGGAAGGGGCGCTAGCAATCAGCCCCAGCATTTT.

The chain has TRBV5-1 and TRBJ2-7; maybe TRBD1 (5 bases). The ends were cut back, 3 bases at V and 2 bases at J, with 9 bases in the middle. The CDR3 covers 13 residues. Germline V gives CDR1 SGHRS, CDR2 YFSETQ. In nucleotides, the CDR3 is TGCGCCAGCAGCTCCGACAGACCCTACGAGCAGTACTTC. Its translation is CASSSDRPYEQYF.

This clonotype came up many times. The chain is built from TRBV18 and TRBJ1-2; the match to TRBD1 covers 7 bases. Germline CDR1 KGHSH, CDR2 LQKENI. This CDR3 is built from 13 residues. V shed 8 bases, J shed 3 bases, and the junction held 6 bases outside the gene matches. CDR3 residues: CASSPGTDYGYTF. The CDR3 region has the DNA TGTGCCAGCAGCCCCGGGACAGACTATGGCTACACCTTC.

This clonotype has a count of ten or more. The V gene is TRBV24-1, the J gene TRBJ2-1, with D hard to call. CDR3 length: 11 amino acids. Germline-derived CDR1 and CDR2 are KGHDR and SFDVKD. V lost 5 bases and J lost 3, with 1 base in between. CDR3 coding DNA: TGTGCCACCAGTGGCTACAATGAGCAGTTCTTC. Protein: CATSGYNEQFF.

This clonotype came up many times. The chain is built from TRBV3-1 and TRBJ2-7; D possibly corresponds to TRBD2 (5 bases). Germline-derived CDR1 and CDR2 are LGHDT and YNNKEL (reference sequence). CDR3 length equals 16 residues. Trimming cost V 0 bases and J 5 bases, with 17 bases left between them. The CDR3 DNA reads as TGTGCCAGCAGCCAAGATCAGAGGGCTTCCGAGGACGAGCAGTACTTC. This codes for CASSQDQRASEDEQYF.

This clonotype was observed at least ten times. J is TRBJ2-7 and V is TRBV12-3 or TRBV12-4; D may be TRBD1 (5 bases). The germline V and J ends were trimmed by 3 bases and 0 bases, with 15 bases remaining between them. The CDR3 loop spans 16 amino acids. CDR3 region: CASSFGRGSSSYEQYF. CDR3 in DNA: TGTGCCAGCAGTTTTGGTAGGGGCTCTAGCTCCTACGAGCAGTACTTC.

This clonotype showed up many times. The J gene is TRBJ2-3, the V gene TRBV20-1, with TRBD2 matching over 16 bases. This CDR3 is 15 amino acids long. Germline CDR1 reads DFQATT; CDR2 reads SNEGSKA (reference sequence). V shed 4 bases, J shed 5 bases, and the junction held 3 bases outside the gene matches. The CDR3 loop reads CSATGLAGGVDTQYF. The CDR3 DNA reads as TGCAGTGCTACGGGACTAGCGGGAGGGGTAGATACGCAGTATTTT.

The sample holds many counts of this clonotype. The CDR3 bases are TGTGCCAGCAGGAAACAGGGTGGTTTTTCTAACGAGCAGTACTTC. Protein: CASRKQGGFSNEQYF. The chain employs TRBV6-1 and TRBJ2-7; tentative D call: TRBD1 (6 bases). There are 15 residues in the CDR3. The V and J ends lost 6 bases and 5 bases respectively, with 20 bases between them. Germline-derived CDR1 and CDR2 are MNHNS and SASEGT.